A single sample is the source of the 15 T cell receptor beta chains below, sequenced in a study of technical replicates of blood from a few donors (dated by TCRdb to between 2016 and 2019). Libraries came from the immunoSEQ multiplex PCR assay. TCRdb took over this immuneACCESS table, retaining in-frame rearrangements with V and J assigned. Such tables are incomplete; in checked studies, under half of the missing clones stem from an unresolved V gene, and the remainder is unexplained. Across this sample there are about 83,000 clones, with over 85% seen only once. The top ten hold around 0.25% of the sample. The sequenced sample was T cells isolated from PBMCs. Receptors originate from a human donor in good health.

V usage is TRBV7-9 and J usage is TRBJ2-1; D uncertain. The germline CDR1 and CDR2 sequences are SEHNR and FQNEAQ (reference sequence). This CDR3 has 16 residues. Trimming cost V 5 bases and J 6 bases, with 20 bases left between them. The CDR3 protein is CASSQRLSIIFNEQFF. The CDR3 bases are TGTGCCAGCAGCCAAAGACTCAGTATAATATTCAATGAGCAGTTCTTC.

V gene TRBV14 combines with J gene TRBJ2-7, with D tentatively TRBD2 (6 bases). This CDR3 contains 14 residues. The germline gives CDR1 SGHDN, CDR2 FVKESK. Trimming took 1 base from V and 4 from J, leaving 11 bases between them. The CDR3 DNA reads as TGTGCCAGCAGCCAAGTCGGGGGACGATACGAGCAGTACTTC. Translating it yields CASSQVGGRYEQYF.

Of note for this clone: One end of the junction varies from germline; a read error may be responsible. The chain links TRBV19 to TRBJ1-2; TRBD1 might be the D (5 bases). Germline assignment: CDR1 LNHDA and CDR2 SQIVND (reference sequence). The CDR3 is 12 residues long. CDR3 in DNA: TGTGCCAGTAGTATATACCAGGGCGAACCCTACTTC. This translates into CASSIYQGEPYF. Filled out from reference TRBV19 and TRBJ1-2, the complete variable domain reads DGGITQSPKYLFRKEGQNVTLSCEQNLNHDAMYWYRQDPGQGLRLIYYSQIVNDFQKGDIAEGYSVSREKKESFPLTVTSAQKNPTAFYLCASSIYQGEPYFGSGTRLTVV.

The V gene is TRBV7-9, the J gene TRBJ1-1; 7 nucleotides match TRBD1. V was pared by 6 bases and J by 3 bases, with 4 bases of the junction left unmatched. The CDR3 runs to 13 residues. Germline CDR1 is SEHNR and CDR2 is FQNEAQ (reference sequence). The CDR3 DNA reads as TGTGCCAGCAGTTACAGGGGAGACACTGAAGCTTTCTTT. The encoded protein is CASSYRGDTEAFF. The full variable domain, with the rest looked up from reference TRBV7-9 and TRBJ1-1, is DTGVSQNPRHKITKRGQNVTFRCDPISEHNRLYWYRQTLGQGPEFLTYFQNEAQLEKSRLLSDRFSAERPKGSFSTLEIQRTEQGDSAMYLCASSYRGDTEAFFGQGTRLTVV.

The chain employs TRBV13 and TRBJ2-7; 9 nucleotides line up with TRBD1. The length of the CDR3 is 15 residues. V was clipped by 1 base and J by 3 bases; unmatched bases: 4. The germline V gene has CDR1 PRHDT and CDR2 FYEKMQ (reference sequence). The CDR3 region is CASSLDGTGNYEQYF. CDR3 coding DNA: TGTGCCAGCAGCTTAGATGGGACAGGGAACTACGAGCAGTACTTC.

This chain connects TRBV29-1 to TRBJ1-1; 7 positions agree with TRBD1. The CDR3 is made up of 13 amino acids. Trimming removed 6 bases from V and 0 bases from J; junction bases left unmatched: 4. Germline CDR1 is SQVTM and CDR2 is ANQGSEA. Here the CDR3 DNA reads TGCAGCGTCAAGGGACAGATGAACACTGAAGCTTTCTTT. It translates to CSVKGQMNTEAFF.

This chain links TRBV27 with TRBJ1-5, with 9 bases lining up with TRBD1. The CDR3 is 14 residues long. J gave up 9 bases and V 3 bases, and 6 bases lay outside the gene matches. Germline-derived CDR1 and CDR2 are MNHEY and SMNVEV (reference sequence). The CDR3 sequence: CASSFGTGYGPQHF. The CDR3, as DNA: TGTGCCAGCAGTTTCGGGACAGGGTATGGGCCCCAGCATTTT.

The CDR3 DNA is TGCAGCGGCAAAGCCGGGGGGGCCTCTGAGACCCAGTACTTC. This codes for CSGKAGGASETQYF. The chain has TRBV29-1 and TRBJ2-5, with 8 bases matching TRBD2. The germline gives CDR1 SQVTM, CDR2 ANQGSEA. This CDR3 comprises 14 residues. V was clipped by 7 bases and J by 5 bases; unmatched bases: 12.

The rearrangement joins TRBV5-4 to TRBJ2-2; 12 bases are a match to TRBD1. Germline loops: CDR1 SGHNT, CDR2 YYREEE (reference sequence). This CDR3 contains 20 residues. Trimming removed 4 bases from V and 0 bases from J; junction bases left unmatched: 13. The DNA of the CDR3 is TGTGCCAGCAGCCCGGGGACGGGACAGGGGGCATTGGCGAACACCGGGGAGCTGTTTTTT. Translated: CASSPGTGQGALANTGELFF.

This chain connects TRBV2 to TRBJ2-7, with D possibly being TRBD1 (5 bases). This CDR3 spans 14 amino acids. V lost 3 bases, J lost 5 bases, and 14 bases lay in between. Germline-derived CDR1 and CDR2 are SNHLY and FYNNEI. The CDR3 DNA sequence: TGTGCCAGCAGTGAGGGGCAGGGAAGCCACGAGCAGTACTTC. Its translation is CASSEGQGSHEQYF. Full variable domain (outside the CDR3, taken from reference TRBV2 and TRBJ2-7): EPEVTQTPSHQVTQMGQEVILRCVPISNHLYFYWYRQILGQKVEFLVSFYNNEISEKSEIFDDQFSVERPDGSNFTLKIRSTKLEDSAMYFCASSEGQGSHEQYFGPGTRLTVT.

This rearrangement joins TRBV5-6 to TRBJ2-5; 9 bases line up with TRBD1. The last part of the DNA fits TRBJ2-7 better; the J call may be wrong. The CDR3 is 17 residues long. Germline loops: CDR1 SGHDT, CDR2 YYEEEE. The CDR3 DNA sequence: TGTGCCAGCAGCTTAGGACAGGGGACGTGGTGGTTCTACGAGCAGTACTTC. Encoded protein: CASSLGQGTWWFYEQYF.

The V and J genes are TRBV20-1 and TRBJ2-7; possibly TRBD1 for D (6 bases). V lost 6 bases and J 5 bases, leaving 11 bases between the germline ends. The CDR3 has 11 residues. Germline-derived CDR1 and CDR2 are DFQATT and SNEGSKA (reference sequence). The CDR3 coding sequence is TGCAGTGCCAAAGCAGGGGACGAGCAGTACTTC. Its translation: CSAKAGDEQYF.

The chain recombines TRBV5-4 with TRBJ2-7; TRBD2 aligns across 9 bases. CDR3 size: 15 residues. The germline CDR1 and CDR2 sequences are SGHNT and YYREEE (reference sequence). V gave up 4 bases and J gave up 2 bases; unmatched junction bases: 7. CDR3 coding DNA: TGTGCCAGCAGCCTATCGACTAGCGGAACCTACGAGCAGTACTTC. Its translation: CASSLSTSGTYEQYF. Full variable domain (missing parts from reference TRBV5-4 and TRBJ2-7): ETGVTQSPTHLIKTRGQQVTLRCSSQSGHNTVSWYQQALGQGPQFIFQYYREEENGRGNFPPRFSGLQFPNYSSELNVNALELDDSALYLCASSLSTSGTYEQYFGPGTRLTVT.

CDR3 in DNA: TGTGCTAGTGGTTTGGGGACAGGGATTTATGGCTACACCTTC. It translates to CASGLGTGIYGYTF. The chain employs TRBV12-5 and TRBJ1-2; 8 bases align to TRBD1. This CDR3 region has 14 residues. Per germline, CDR1 LGHNT and CDR2 FRNRAP. V dropped 1 base and J dropped 5; count of bases not matched to a gene: 3.

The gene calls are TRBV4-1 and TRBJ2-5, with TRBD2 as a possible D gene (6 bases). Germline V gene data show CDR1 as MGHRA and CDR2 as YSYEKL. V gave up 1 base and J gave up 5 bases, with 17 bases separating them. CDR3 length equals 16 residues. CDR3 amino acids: CASSQASAGMKETQYF. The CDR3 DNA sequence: TGCGCCAGCAGCCAAGCTTCCGCGGGAATGAAGGAGACCCAGTACTTC.